Below, 5 T cell receptor beta chains from the same sample are listed, as sequenced in a study of OX40 agonist ivuxolimab in advanced cancers. Clones were sequenced by immunoSEQ multiplex PCR, and TCRdb holds only the in-frame ones, with some missing. In the table there are approximately 60,000 clones, approximately 85% of which are singletons. The input for sequencing was CD4+ or CD8+ T cells sorted from blood, taken in a trial of the OX40 agonist ivuxolimab. The receptors shown here come from an adult with an advanced solid tumor such as melanoma, head and neck, liver or kidney cancer.

The CDR3 loop is CASSEKGANTGELFF. In nucleotides, the CDR3 is TGCGCCAGCAGTGAGAAGGGGGCGAACACCGGGGAGCTGTTTTTT. This sequence joins TRBV10-1 and TRBJ2-2; the D gene is possibly TRBD1 (6 bases). The germline CDR1 and CDR2 sequences are WNHNN and SYGVQD (reference sequence). Trimming took off 2 bases at V and 0 bases at J, with 7 bases between the two ends. The CDR3 runs 15 residues.

This clone was seen once. The chain is built from TRBV18 and TRBJ2-1; TRBD1 is a possible D gene (6 bases). The CDR3 loop spans 11 amino acids. V was pared by 5 bases and J by 9 bases, with 8 bases between. Germline CDR1 is KGHSH and CDR2 is LQKENI. This CDR3 is CASSKTGEQFF. The CDR3 coding sequence is TGTGCCAGCTCAAAGACAGGTGAGCAGTTCTTC. The full variable domain, in which reference TRBV18 and TRBJ2-1 provide the parts outside the CDR3, is NAGVMQNPRHLVRRRGQEARLRCSPMKGHSHVYWYRQLPEEGLKFMVYLQKENIIDESGMPKERFSAEFPKEGPSILRIQQVVRGDSAAYFCASSKTGEQFFGPGTRLTVL.

This sequence joins TRBV7-2 and TRBJ1-6, with D uncertain. The V end lost 3 bases, the J end lost 8 bases, and 11 bases lay between the germline ends. The CDR3 is 14 residues long. The germline V gene has CDR1 SGHTA and CDR2 FQGNSA. The CDR3 reads CASSFDGGYSPLHF. As DNA, the CDR3 is TGTGCCAGCAGCTTCGACGGAGGATATTCACCCCTCCACTTT. The whole variable domain, remainder taken from reference TRBV7-2 and TRBJ1-6, is GAGVSQSPSNKVTEKGKDVELRCDPISGHTALYWYRQSLGQGLEFLIYFQGNSAPDKSGLPSDRFSAERTGGSVSTLTIQRTQQEDSAVYLCASSFDGGYSPLHFGNGTRLTVT.

The genes are TRBV18 and TRBJ2-7; a weak D match, TRBD1 (5 bases). The germline V gene has CDR1 KGHSH and CDR2 LQKENI. The CDR3 has 14 amino acids. V was shortened by 8 bases and J by 6 bases, with 20 bases between the two germline ends. The CDR3 loop is CASAPRQGSGEQYF. CDR3 in DNA: TGTGCCAGCGCCCCCCGGCAGGGATCGGGCGAGCAGTACTTC.

This chain connects TRBV4-3 to TRBJ2-5; a possible D gene is TRBD1 (6 bases). Germline values: CDR1 LGHNA, CDR2 YSLEER. The CDR3 contains 15 residues. Between the trimmed V and J ends, which lost 0 bases and 5 bases, there was a span of 13 bases. The CDR3 here is CASSQDRGSWETQYF. CDR3 DNA sequence: TGCGCCAGCAGCCAAGATAGGGGGAGTTGGGAGACCCAGTACTTC.